These T cell receptor beta chains were read from a single sample in a study of cytomegalovirus exposure and HLA in healthy donors. Assay: immunoSEQ multiplex PCR; the TCRdb copy retains only in-frame clones and omits some. The sample holds 130,000 to 150,000 clones, roughly three quarters seen once. The specimen sequenced was PBMCs. The receptor set was obtained from a man between 18 and 29 years old in good health and CMV-seronegative. The CDR3 runs from the conserved cysteine through the conserved F or W. A D gene is named only where the DNA matches it firmly. Some rows mark clone size as missing; the rest say once, few, many or name a class of expanded clone.

TRBD1	TRBJ1-6	few	TRBV6-1	TGTGCCAGCCGGACAGGTGATTCACCCCTCCACTTT	CASRTGDSPLHF
NA	TRBJ2-7	once	TRBV9	TGTGCCAGCAGCCCGGCAGGACTCACAGCGTACTACGAGCAGTACTTC	CASSPAGLTAYYEQYF
NA	TRBJ2-7	NA	TRBV21-1	TGTGCCAGCAGCAATTGCACTTACTCCTACGAGCAGTACTTC	CASSNCTYSYEQYF
TRBD1	TRBJ1-1	NA	TRBV19	TGTGCCAGTAGCAAAGGGACAGGGGTGGCCGCTGAAGCTTTCTTT	CASSKGTGVAAEAFF
TRBD2	TRBJ2-3	NA	TRBV6-4	TGTGCCAGCAGTGGGACTAGCGGGGGAGATACGCAGTATTTT	CASSGTSGGDTQYF
TRBD1	TRBJ2-1	few	TRBV6-5	TGTGCCAGCAGTTATAGACAGGGTCAAAACAATGAGCAGTTCTTC	CASSYRQGQNNEQFF
NA	TRBJ2-1	NA	TRBV6-9	TGTGCCGCGCGGGGTGGAGGATATAACGAGCAGTTCTTC	CAARGGGYNEQFF
TRBD2	TRBJ2-2	few	TRBV11-2	TGTGCCAGCAGCCAACTAGCGGGAGGGCGAACCGGGGAGCTGTTTTTT	CASSQLAGGRTGELFF
NA	TRBJ1-1	medium-sized	TRBV21-1	TGTGCCAGCAGCCCCCGCGGGAGGGAGGGCACTGAAGCTTTCTTT	CASSPRGREGTEAFF
TRBD2	TRBJ2-5	NA	TRBV29-1	TGCAGCGGTGGGAGCGGGGGGGGCTATGGGACCCAGTACTTC	CSGGSGGGYGTQYF
TRBD1	TRBJ2-7	NA	TRBV6-1	TGTGCCAGTGCGGGACAGGGGGGTTCCTACGAGCAGTACTTC	CASAGQGGSYEQYF
NA	TRBJ2-7	NA	TRBV25-1	TGTGCCAGCAGTGACAGGGACGAGCAGTACTTC	CASSDRDEQYF
TRBD1	TRBJ1-4	few	TRBV28	TGTGCCAGCAGTTTGCGGGACAGGGAGTCTGTACTGTTTTTT	CASSLRDRESVLFF
TRBD2	TRBJ2-1	once	TRBV5-6	TGTGCCAGCAGCCCGGAGGGACTAGCGGGAGGGTTCGTCAATGAGCAGTTCTTC	CASSPEGLAGGFVNEQFF
NA	TRBJ2-7	NA	TRBV5-6	TGTGCCAGCAGCTTGCGCGTAAGCTCCTACGAGCAGTACTTC	CASSLRVSSYEQYF
NA	TRBJ2-5	few	TRBV5-5	TGTGCCAGCAGTCCATCAGGGCAGGGTCTAGAGACCCAGTACTTC	CASSPSGQGLETQYF
TRBD1	TRBJ1-5	NA	TRBV6-5	TGTGCCAGCAGTTACCCGGGACAGGGGAATCAGCCCCAGCATTTT	CASSYPGQGNQPQHF
NA	TRBJ2-1	once	TRBV4-1	TGCGCCAGCAGCCAAGATGCCGTGGGGGCCTACGAGCAGTTCTTC	CASSQDAVGAYEQFF
TRBD2	TRBJ2-7	once	TRBV7-6	TGTGCCAGCAGCTCCGGACGAGGACTAGCGGGGGGAGACGAGCAGTACTTC	CASSSGRGLAGGDEQYF
NA	TRBJ2-5	NA	TRBV11-3	TGTGCCAGCAGCCCCCGGGACTCCAAAGAGACCCAGTACTTC	CASSPRDSKETQYF
NA	TRBJ2-3	NA	TRBV11-3	TGTGCCAGCAGCTTCGAACAGGGCGGTACAGATACGCAGTATTTT	CASSFEQGGTDTQYF
NA	TRBJ1-5	NA	TRBV19	TGTGCCAGTAGAAGGGGCAACAATCAGCCCCAGCATTTT	CASRRGNNQPQHF
NA	TRBJ2-7	NA	TRBV5-1	TGCGCCAGCAGCTTGGACAGAGCCTACGAGCAGTACTTC	CASSLDRAYEQYF
NA	TRBJ2-7	NA	TRBV6-1	TGTGCCAGCAGTGAGAATTTAGGGAGCTCCTACGAGCAGTACTTC	CASSENLGSSYEQYF
NA	TRBJ1-1	few	TRBV30	TGTGCCTGGAGACTCGAGCGTGGCGGGGGTGGGTCTGAAGCTTTCTTT	CAWRLERGGGGSEAFF
TRBD1	TRBJ1-5	NA	TRBV25-1	TGTGCCAGCAGTGGGGGACAGGGAAATCAGCCCCAGCATTTT	CASSGGQGNQPQHF
TRBD1	TRBJ1-4	NA	TRBV4-1	TGCGCCAGCAGCCAACCGGGACAGACTAATGAAAAACTGTTTTTT	CASSQPGQTNEKLFF
TRBD1	TRBJ1-2	NA	TRBV6-6	TGTGCCAGCAGTCACGACAGGGTTGACTATGGCTACACCTTC	CASSHDRVDYGYTF
NA	TRBJ2-7	NA	TRBV30	TGTGCCTCAAACGGACAGACCTTGGCCTCGCAGCAGTACTTC	CASNGQTLASQQYF
TRBD1	TRBJ2-7	once	TRBV6-5	TGTGCCAGCAGGATGACCGGGACAGGCCCCTACGAGCAGTACTTC	CASRMTGTGPYEQYF
TRBD2	TRBJ2-7	few	TRBV4-1	TGCGCCAGCAGCCAAGGACTAGCGGGAGGCTCCTACGAGCAGTACTTC	CASSQGLAGGSYEQYF
NA	TRBJ2-7	NA	TRBV7-8	TGTGCCAGCAGCTTAGTCGCAGGGAACTACGAGCAGTACTTC	CASSLVAGNYEQYF
NA	TRBJ2-1	NA	TRBV19	TGTGCCAGTACCGCGGCTGGGTACAATGAGCAGTTCTTC	CASTAAGYNEQFF
TRBD1	TRBJ1-2	once	TRBV27	TGTGCCAGCAGCGACAGGGGGCGCGACTATGGCTACACCTTC	CASSDRGRDYGYTF
NA	TRBJ2-2	NA	TRBV19	TGTGCCAGTAGTGAAGACGTCGTTGGGCTCGGTCACACCGGGGAGCTGTTTTTT	CASSEDVVGLGHTGELFF
TRBD1	TRBJ2-7	NA	TRBV11-1	TGTGCCAGCAGCTTCCGGACAGGGCAGTACGAGCAGTACTTC	CASSFRTGQYEQYF
NA	TRBJ1-2	NA	TRBV19	TGTGCCAGTAGTACCAATCAGGGGCGCGGCTACACCTTC	CASSTNQGRGYTF